A selection of T cell receptor beta chains follows, all from one sample in a study of shared clonotypes between healthy human individuals. Sequencing was performed with immunoSEQ multiplex PCR; in TCRdb, only in-frame clones are kept and a portion is missing. The sample has about a million clones, 60% to 85% seen once. The sequenced sample consisted of memory CD4+ T cells from PBMCs. These receptor sequences come from a man aged 18 to 29 in good health. Some clones in this sample may be carry-over from other donors' samples. The conserved cysteine and the conserved F or W are not part of the CDR3 here. The order of the fields is V gene, J gene, CDR3 protein.

TRBV2	TRBJ2-3	ASSGPGLSTDTQY
TRBV5-1	TRBJ2-6	ASSLEGAKSSGANVLT
TRBV9	TRBJ2-5	ASSVGGLWRETQY
TRBV5-1	TRBJ2-3	ASSLTGDIPDTQY
TRBV11-2	TRBJ2-7	ASSLGATGYEQY
TRBV6-1	TRBJ1-5	ASSARTPGGNQPQH
TRBV6-6	TRBJ1-1	ASSDQVAGFTEAF
TRBV6-5	-	ASSASGSYEQY
TRBV2	TRBJ2-7	ASSYDRGGEQY
TRBV9	TRBJ1-1	ASSGRTDHTEAF
TRBV19	TRBJ2-2	ASKRTSGNTGELF
TRBV20-1	TRBJ2-3	SVGTDTQY
TRBV7-9	TRBJ2-5	ASSSQNLQETQY
TRBV7-2	TRBJ2-2	ASSSRGGELF
TRBV9	TRBJ2-1	ASSVTGDSYNEQF
TRBV7-3	TRBJ1-1	ASSLEGGLMNTEAF
TRBV30	TRBJ2-1	AWSPTLSEQF
TRBV14	TRBJ2-7	ASSQGASGTSYEQY
TRBV11-3	TRBJ2-3	ASSLEGQFTDTQY
TRBV5-1	TRBJ1-1	ASSSSTGSNTEAF
TRBV15	TRBJ2-2	ATSRVSGRVPGELF
TRBV7-9	TRBJ2-1	ASNKGLGEQF
TRBV29-1	TRBJ1-2	SVVSIYGYT
TRBV5-1	TRBJ1-5	ASSLDGDSNQPQH
TRBV5-4	TRBJ2-5	ASSLAGRKETQY
TRBV2	TRBJ2-5	ASSEAPGEGTQY
TRBV6-1	TRBJ1-2	ASSTEGGGYGYT
TRBV5-8	TRBJ2-7	ASSLEAPSYEQY